The 23 T cell receptor beta chains below come from one sample, sequenced in a study of T-cell memory formation after mild COVID-19. MiXCR, applied by TCRdb to the 5' RACE reads, yields one record per CDR3 protein. The repertoire holds roughly 130,000 distinct CDR3 sequences, with approximately 6.3% as singletons. Specimen: PBMCs or a T cell subset sorted from them (not recorded which). These receptors all stem from an adult woman who had mild COVID-19 (a few samples of this study predate the infection). Cell type and time point are not known.

The chain employs TRBV29-1 and TRBJ1-6; weak D call: TRBD1 (5 bases). The germline V and J ends were trimmed by 4 bases and 12 bases, with 13 bases remaining between them. Germline CDR1 is SQVTM and CDR2 is ANQGSEA. CDR3 size: 12 residues. The CDR3 reads CSVGSGTEPLHF. The CDR3 DNA is TGCAGCGTTGGGTCGGGGACTGAACCCCTCCACTTT.

This chain connects TRBV2 to TRBJ1-5; 7 bases fit TRBD1. Per the germline V gene, CDR1 is SNHLY and CDR2 is FYNNEI. Trimming took 2 bases from V and 4 from J; bases not matched to a gene: 2. The CDR3 is 14 residues long. The CDR3 nucleotides are TGTGCCAGCAGTGAACAGACAGGGAATCAGCCCCAGCATTTT. This gives the protein CASSEQTGNQPQHF.

This clonotype was counted a few times. The V gene is TRBV30, the J gene TRBJ1-2; TRBD1 matches at 12 bases. V lost 3 bases and J lost 7; bases outside the gene matches: 12. The CDR3 is made up of 16 amino acids. The germline V gene encodes CDR1 GTSNPN and CDR2 SVGIG (reference sequence). The CDR3, as DNA: TGTGCCTGGAGCCCCGGGCAGGGACAGGGGGCGTTTGGCTACACCTTC. Translation: CAWSPGQGQGAFGYTF.

This sequence joins TRBV20-1 and TRBJ2-7; D call uncertain. Looked up from germline, CDR1 is DFQATT and CDR2 is SNEGSKA (reference sequence). CDR3 length: 12 residues. V shed 4 bases and J shed 3 bases, with 10 bases lying between them. The CDR3 DNA follows: TGCAGTGCTAAGAGGTCCGGCTACGAGCAGTACTTC. The encoded protein is CSAKRSGYEQYF.

The table lists this clonotype with many counts. In nucleotides, the CDR3 is TGTGCCAGCAGCCAAGATGAGGGTGCCAAAAACATTCAGTACTTC. Encoded protein: CASSQDEGAKNIQYF. This chain links TRBV4-2 with TRBJ2-4, with a tentative D call TRBD2 (5 bases). The length of the CDR3 is 15 residues. Germline V lookup: CDR1 LGHNA, CDR2 YNFKEQ. The germline V and J ends were trimmed by 0 bases and 1 base, with 7 bases remaining between them.

Ten or more counts support this clonotype. V usage is TRBV29-1 and J usage is TRBJ2-3; 10 nucleotides line up with TRBD2. Germline values: CDR1 SQVTM, CDR2 ANQGSEA. With V trimmed by 5 bases and J by 0 bases, 2 bases remained unmatched. The CDR3 runs 14 residues. The CDR3 nucleotides read TGCAGCGTTCAAGCGGGAGGGAGCACAGATACGCAGTATTTT. Protein sequence: CSVQAGGSTDTQYF.

The rearrangement joins TRBV5-6 to TRBJ2-3, with D maybe TRBD2 (5 bases). The ends were cut back, 0 bases at V and 5 bases at J, with 10 bases in the middle. The CDR3 covers 14 residues. Germline CDR1 is SGHDT and CDR2 is YYEEEE. DNA for the CDR3: TGTGCCAGCAGCTTGGGGACTCATCTAGATACGCAGTATTTT. Encoded protein: CASSLGTHLDTQYF.

V is TRBV18 and J is TRBJ1-3, with TRBD1 as a possible D gene (6 bases). Trimming took 3 bases from V and 0 from J, leaving 9 bases between them. CDR1 KGHSH and CDR2 LQKENI come from the germline V gene. CDR3 size: 15 residues. CDR3 DNA: TGTGCCAGCTCACCTGGGACAAACTCTGGAAACACCATATATTTT. Protein sequence: CASSPGTNSGNTIYF.

This clonotype was counted at least ten times. V is TRBV12-3 or TRBV12-4 and J is TRBJ2-3; D is ambiguous. With 2 bases removed from V and 6 bases from J, the gap between germline ends came to 18 bases. CDR3 length equals 16 residues. The CDR3 spells CASSLSLLTARDTQYF. The CDR3 DNA follows: TGTGCCAGCAGTTTAAGCCTACTGACTGCACGGGATACGCAGTATTTT.

The rearrangement uses TRBV6-5 and TRBJ2-7; 8 bases are a match to TRBD1. The CDR3 covers 18 residues. The germline gives CDR1 MNHEY, CDR2 SVGAGI. V lost 0 bases and J lost 2; bases outside the gene matches: 12. The CDR3 nucleotides read TGTGCCAGCAGTTACTCCCCTCCCGGACAGGGACGCCCCTACGAGCAGTACTTC. Translated: CASSYSPPGQGRPYEQYF.

This clonotype was seen more than once but under ten times. The chain links TRBV11-3 to TRBJ1-1; TRBD1 might be the D (6 bases). From germline, CDR1 is SGHNT and CDR2 YENEEA. V lost 5 bases and J 6 bases, leaving 16 bases between the germline ends. CDR3 length: 14 residues. The CDR3 loop is CASSGLDRRSEAFF. In DNA, the CDR3 is TGTGCCAGCAGCGGTTTGGACAGACGGTCTGAAGCTTTCTTT.

The rearrangement uses TRBV3-1 and TRBJ2-1; D ambiguous. Germline lookup yields CDR1 LGHDT and CDR2 YNNKEL (reference sequence). V was shortened by 1 base and J by 0 bases, with 13 bases between the two germline ends. This CDR3 region has 17 residues. This CDR3 is CASSQVIWANSYNEQFF. DNA for the CDR3: TGTGCCAGCAGCCAAGTCATCTGGGCGAACTCCTACAATGAGCAGTTCTTC.

This clonotype was seen at least ten times. V usage is TRBV20-1 and J usage is TRBJ2-5; weak D call: TRBD2 (7 bases). V gave up 3 bases and J gave up 1 base, with 12 bases separating them. This CDR3 comprises 14 residues. Germline V lookup: CDR1 DFQATT, CDR2 SNEGSKA (reference sequence). CDR3 sequence reads: CSASREGGQETQYF. The CDR3 bases are TGCAGTGCTAGCAGGGAGGGGGGCCAAGAGACCCAGTACTTC.

This clonotype was recorded at least ten times. The V call is TRBV5-1, the J call TRBJ1-2; 7 nucleotides align to TRBD1. V lost 0 bases and J lost 4; bases outside the gene matches: 9. The germline gives CDR1 SGHRS, CDR2 YFSETQ. The CDR3 runs 16 residues. This CDR3 reads CASSLASGTESYGYTF. The CDR3 DNA sequence: TGCGCCAGCAGCTTGGCCTCCGGGACAGAAAGCTATGGCTACACCTTC.

This clonotype was recorded a few times. The J gene is TRBJ2-7, the V gene TRBV27; D is undetermined. The CDR3 totals 14 residues. V was clipped by 3 bases and J by 6 bases, with 15 bases between them. Germline V gene sequence: CDR1 MNHEY, CDR2 SMNVEV (reference sequence). CDR3 loop: CASSLNSMAGEQYF. As DNA, the CDR3 is TGTGCCAGCAGTTTGAACAGTATGGCCGGCGAGCAGTACTTC.

The chain has TRBV6-1 and TRBJ2-7; D is uncertain. Germline V lookup: CDR1 MNHNS, CDR2 SASEGT. V lost 3 bases and J 0 bases, leaving 9 bases between the germline ends. The CDR3 covers 14 residues. The CDR3, as DNA: TGTGCCAGCAGTGAGTGGTCGAGCTCCTACGAGCAGTACTTC. Amino acid sequence: CASSEWSSSYEQYF.

The sample holds many counts of this clonotype. This chain links TRBV29-1 with TRBJ2-7; no firm D call. Germline V gives CDR1 SQVTM, CDR2 ANQGSEA. The V end was cut by 5 bases, the J end by 1 base, with 15 bases between. The CDR3 contains 14 residues. The CDR3 DNA reads TGCAGCGTTTGGCCCGCCGGCCCGTCCTACGAGCAGTACTTC. Encoded protein: CSVWPAGPSYEQYF.

This clonotype was seen only a few times. This chain uses TRBV6-5 with TRBJ2-1; TRBD2 matches at 10 bases. The germline V gene encodes CDR1 MNHEY and CDR2 SVGAGI. The V gene end was trimmed by 6 bases and the J gene end by 4 bases; junction bases not matched to a gene: 9. The CDR3 runs 16 residues. CDR3 protein: CASSPSGGAGYNEQFF. CDR3 DNA sequence: TGTGCCAGCAGCCCCAGCGGGGGGGCTGGTTACAATGAGCAGTTCTTC.

The chain couples TRBV12-3 or TRBV12-4 to TRBJ1-1; no reliable D call. The V end was cut by 8 bases, the J end by 5 bases, with 18 bases between. The CDR3 is 14 residues long. For the CDR3, the DNA is TGTGCCAGCGGTAGGACCAGAAAGGGTACTGAAGCTTTCTTT. It translates to CASGRTRKGTEAFF.

Many counts were recorded for this clonotype. The chain uses TRBV20-1 and TRBJ1-1, with 9 bases lining up with TRBD1. The CDR3 extends over 12 amino acids. Germline CDR1 and CDR2: DFQATT and SNEGSKA (reference sequence). CDR3 loop: CRGQGGPGEAFF. The CDR3 DNA is TGCAGGGGACAGGGAGGCCCCGGTGAAGCTTTCTTT.

This clonotype was seen repeatedly, ten times or more. The gene calls are TRBV24-1 and TRBJ2-1; 10 nucleotides match TRBD2. The CDR3 spans 15 residues. The junction had 0 bases not matched to a gene; V was cut back by 2 bases and J by 3 bases. The germline V gene encodes CDR1 KGHDR and CDR2 SFDVKD. CDR3 sequence (DNA): TGTGCCACCAGTGATTGGACTAGCGGCTACAATGAGCAGTTCTTC. Translation: CATSDWTSGYNEQFF.

This clonotype showed up many times. This chain connects TRBV7-2 to TRBJ2-5; tentative D call: TRBD1 (6 bases). The germline V gene encodes CDR1 SGHTA and CDR2 FQGNSA. The CDR3 consists of 15 residues. V dropped 5 bases and J dropped 4 bases, with 17 bases sitting between them. The CDR3 DNA reads as TGTGCCAGCAGCCCACGCAGGGGTTTGGTAGAGACCCAGTACTTC. Its translation is CASSPRRGLVETQYF.

In its sample, this clonotype was seen many times. The V gene is TRBV2, the J gene TRBJ2-7; a weak D match, TRBD1 (6 bases). V was clipped by 1 base and J by 7 bases, with 17 bases between them. The germline V gene encodes CDR1 SNHLY and CDR2 FYNNEI. CDR3 size: 15 residues. The CDR3: CASSEGVQGVGEQYF. The DNA of the CDR3 is TGTGCCAGCAGTGAAGGGGTACAGGGTGTCGGGGAGCAGTACTTC.